The 20 T cell receptor beta chains listed next were all sequenced from one sample in a study of blood T cell repertoires in COVID-19. Assay used: immunoSEQ multiplex PCR; TCRdb lists only in-frame clones, some missing. The sample consists of 150,000 to 200,000 clones, 85% to 90% of them appearing once. The sequencing input was peripheral blood. Receptors were obtained from a man aged 55 to 69 with COVID-19, enrolled during active disease.

The J gene is TRBJ2-2, the V gene TRBV11-2; 13 positions agree with TRBD2. The CDR3 covers 16 residues. Trimming at V came to 6 bases and at J to 2 bases, leaving 3 bases not matched to a gene. CDR1 and CDR2 from the germline V gene are SGHAT and FQNNGV. This CDR3 is CASSSGLAGNTGELFF. Here the CDR3 DNA reads TGTGCCAGCAGTTCGGGACTAGCGGGAAACACCGGGGAGCTGTTTTTT.

In nucleotides, the CDR3 is TGTGCCAGCAGCGTCCAGGGGGCAGGGAATCAGCCCCAGCATTTT. Encoded protein: CASSVQGAGNQPQHF. This chain joins TRBV7-8 and TRBJ1-5; TRBD1 aligns across 8 bases. Per the germline V gene, CDR1 is SGHVS and CDR2 is FQNEAQ. J was trimmed by 4 bases and V by 5 bases; bases with no gene match: 7. The CDR3 is 15 residues long.

This sequence joins TRBV6-5 and TRBJ2-5, with TRBD1 as a possible D gene (5 bases). CDR1 and CDR2 (germline): MNHEY, SVGAGI. This CDR3 has 14 residues. V was shortened by 6 bases and J by 5 bases, with 16 bases between the two germline ends. This chain's CDR3 is CASRPYTRVETQYF. In DNA, the CDR3 is TGTGCCAGCAGACCATACACCAGGGTGGAGACCCAGTACTTC.

The gene calls are TRBV2 and TRBJ1-1, with TRBD1 as a possible D gene (6 bases). Germline-derived CDR1 and CDR2 are SNHLY and FYNNEI. This CDR3 region has 14 residues. V dropped 3 bases and J dropped 1 base, with 9 bases sitting between them. The CDR3 sequence: CASSDPDRNTEAFF. The CDR3 nucleotides are TGTGCCAGCAGTGACCCGGACAGGAACACTGAAGCTTTCTTT.

Here the CDR3 reads CASSSRDTNEKLFF. The CDR3 coding sequence is TGTGCCAGCAGTTCACGGGATACTAATGAAAAACTGTTTTTT. The genes are TRBV27 and TRBJ1-4; no firm D call. The CDR3 consists of 14 residues. Germline CDR1 reads MNHEY; CDR2 reads SMNVEV (reference sequence). Trimming left V 4 bases short and J 2 bases short, with 8 bases between.

This clone was seen only once. The chain links TRBV11-3 to TRBJ2-5, with D possibly being TRBD1 (7 bases). The CDR3 length is 14 residues. Germline lookup yields CDR1 SGHNT and CDR2 YENEEA. The ends were cut back, 5 bases at V and 5 bases at J, with 15 bases in the middle. DNA for the CDR3: TGTGCCAGCAGCCCGGGGGACAGTTACGAGACCCAGTACTTC. This translates into CASSPGDSYETQYF.

The V call is TRBV10-1, the J call TRBJ2-1; no clear D gene. CDR1 and CDR2 (germline): WNHNN, SYGVQD (reference sequence). The length of the CDR3 is 11 residues. Trimming took 6 bases from V and 6 from J, leaving 6 bases between them. The CDR3 is CASRAVNEQFF. The CDR3 DNA reads as TGCGCCAGCAGAGCCGTCAATGAGCAGTTCTTC.

V and J are TRBV16 and TRBJ1-1; D call uncertain. The CDR3 extends over 15 amino acids. Trimming cost V 4 bases and J 3 bases, with 15 bases left between them. Germline V gene data show CDR1 as KGHSY and CDR2 as FQNENV. Written as DNA, the CDR3 is TGTGCCAGCAGCCGAATAACCACGGTAGACACTGAAGCTTTCTTT. This sequence encodes CASSRITTVDTEAFF.

This clone was detected once. The rearrangement links TRBV10-3 to TRBJ1-4; D not certain. Germline V CDR1 and CDR2: ENHRY, SYGVKD. V lost 0 bases, J lost 0 bases, and 5 bases lay in between. The CDR3 loop spans 15 amino acids. CDR3: CAISESTATNEKLFF. The CDR3 bases are TGTGCCATCAGTGAGTCTACTGCAACTAATGAAAAACTGTTTTTT.

J is TRBJ1-3 and V is TRBV28, with D possibly being TRBD1 (5 bases). This CDR3 has 15 residues. V gave up 2 bases and J gave up 2 bases, with 10 bases separating them. Germline V lookup: CDR1 MDHEN, CDR2 SYDVKM. The CDR3 is CASSLISRAGNTIYF. Written as DNA, the CDR3 is TGTGCCAGCAGTTTAATCAGCAGGGCTGGAAACACCATATATTTT.

J is TRBJ2-1 and V is TRBV19, with 11 bases fitting TRBD2. Per the germline V gene, CDR1 is LNHDA and CDR2 is SQIVND (reference sequence). V was clipped by 0 bases and J by 2 bases; unmatched bases: 3. The CDR3 length is 17 residues. CDR3 residues: CASSIDGTSGTYNEQFF. The CDR3 DNA reads as TGTGCCAGTAGTATAGACGGGACTAGCGGTACCTACAATGAGCAGTTCTTC.

The CDR3 reads CASSFRTVTGTEAFF. The CDR3 DNA reads as TGTGCCAGCAGCTTCCGGACAGTCACGGGCACTGAAGCTTTCTTT. The V call is TRBV5-5, the J call TRBJ1-1; D is perhaps TRBD1 (6 bases). Looked up from germline, CDR1 is SGHKS and CDR2 is YYEKEE (reference sequence). The V gene lost 2 bases and the J gene lost 4 bases, with 15 bases spanning the gap. This CDR3 comprises 15 residues.

The rearrangement links TRBV24-1 to TRBJ2-3; 12 bases map to TRBD1. Germline V gives CDR1 KGHDR, CDR2 SFDVKD. CDR3 length: 15 amino acids. V shed 5 bases, J shed 5 bases, and the junction held 4 bases outside the gene matches. This CDR3 is CATSGDRGLGDTQYF. The DNA for the CDR3 is TGTGCCACCAGTGGGGACAGGGGGCTTGGAGATACGCAGTATTTT.

The rearrangement uses TRBV11-2 and TRBJ2-5; 10 bases are shared with TRBD2. This CDR3 comprises 18 residues. Unmatched junction bases numbered 15, after V lost 2 bases and J lost 6 bases. Germline CDR1 SGHAT, CDR2 FQNNGV. As DNA, the CDR3 is TGTGCCAGCAGCTTATCCACGACGATGAGCGGGGGGGCTAAGACCCAGTACTTC. This codes for CASSLSTTMSGGAKTQYF.

The V call is TRBV19, the J call TRBJ1-5; 11 bases agree with TRBD1. CDR3 length equals 16 residues. Germline-derived CDR1 and CDR2 are LNHDA and SQIVND (reference sequence). V shed 4 bases, J shed 5 bases, and the junction held 7 bases outside the gene matches. CDR3 region: CASSRPGTGGHQPQHF. As DNA, the CDR3 is TGTGCCAGTAGTAGGCCCGGGACAGGGGGTCATCAGCCCCAGCATTTT.

V usage is TRBV19 and J usage is TRBJ2-2; TRBD1 aligns across 7 bases. Germline lookup yields CDR1 LNHDA and CDR2 SQIVND (reference sequence). The CDR3 runs 15 residues. V lost 11 bases to trimming and J lost 3 bases; unmatched junction nucleotides: 12. The CDR3 sequence: CASKAGQGDTGELFF. CDR3 in DNA: TGTGCCTCAAAAGCTGGGCAGGGGGACACCGGGGAGCTGTTTTTT.

This chain uses TRBV6-5 with TRBJ2-3; 9 bases match TRBD1. After removal of 4 bases from V and 5 bases from J, the junction contained 7 bases not matched to a gene. The CDR3 sequence is 15 residues long. Germline V gene data show CDR1 as MNHEY and CDR2 as SVGAGI. CDR3: CASSWGQGSRDTQYF. Written as DNA, the CDR3 is TGTGCCAGCAGTTGGGGACAGGGTAGTAGAGATACGCAGTATTTT.

The chain employs TRBV27 and TRBJ1-2; 9 bases agree with TRBD1. The CDR3 consists of 15 residues. Per the germline V gene, CDR1 is MNHEY and CDR2 is SMNVEV (reference sequence). The J segment lost 5 bases and the V segment lost 2 bases, leaving 6 bases of the junction unmatched. The CDR3 sequence is CASSLGTGQTYGYTF. The CDR3 DNA is TGTGCCAGCAGTTTAGGGACAGGGCAAACGTATGGCTACACCTTC.

The chain employs TRBV28 and TRBJ1-5, with 7 bases matching TRBD1. The CDR3 runs to 15 residues. V shed 4 bases, J shed 4 bases, and the junction held 7 bases outside the gene matches. Germline CDR1 reads MDHEN; CDR2 reads SYDVKM. CDR3 loop: CASSYRTGRNQPQHF. The CDR3 region has the DNA TGTGCCAGCAGTTATAGGACAGGAAGAAATCAGCCCCAGCATTTT.

The chain links TRBV6-2 or TRBV6-3 to TRBJ2-3; 8 bases fit TRBD2. Germline V gene data show CDR1 as MNHEY and CDR2 as SVGEGT. The CDR3 sequence is 14 residues long. V shed 7 bases and J 6 bases; nucleotides not matched to a gene: 9. The CDR3 nucleotides are TGTGCCAGCACCCCCCCCGGCGGGAGGGATACGCAGTATTTT. Translating it yields CASTPPGGRDTQYF.